Listed below are T cell receptor beta chains from one sample, sequenced in a study. Via MiXCR, TCRdb re-called the 5' RACE reads, giving one row per CDR3 protein. The repertoire holds over 40,000 distinct CDR3 sequences, less than 25% seen once, with approximately 4.1% in the top ten. The specimen was Tregs sorted from blood. Receptor source: a female donor with breast cancer. The CDR3 runs from the conserved cysteine through the conserved F or W. The D gene is left open where the match is weak. Not all rows give a size; the values are once, few, many and, for expanded clones, a class.

CDR3,DNA,V,size,D,length,J
CASSLIGLAGGRGASNNEQFF,TGTGCCAGCAGTTTAATAGGACTAGCGGGAGGTAGGGGGGCCTCGAACAATGAGCAGTTCTTC,TRBV12-3/TRBV12-4,few,TRBD2,21,TRBJ2-1
CASSADLLAGDPEQFF,TGTGCCAGCAGTGCAGATTTACTAGCGGGAGACCCTGAGCAGTTCTTC,TRBV6-1,many,TRBD2,16,TRBJ2-1
CASSSAGEQFF,TGCGCCAGCAGCTCAGCGGGAGAGCAGTTCTTC,TRBV5-1,NA,TRBD2,11,TRBJ2-1
CASRPGGLNNSPLHF,TGCGCCAGCAGGCCGGGTGGATTGAATAATTCACCCCTCCACTTT,TRBV5-1,NA,NA,15,TRBJ1-6
CVSTEGAGQLYNEQFF,TGTGTCAGCACCGAGGGTGCGGGACAGCTTTACAATGAGCAGTTCTTC,TRBV6-5,few,NA,16,TRBJ2-1
CSASGLRASGRFDTGELFF,TGCAGTGCTAGTGGTCTAAGAGCGAGCGGGAGGTTTGACACCGGGGAGCTGTTTTTT,TRBV20-1,few,TRBD2,19,TRBJ2-2
CASSPGVNTDTQYF,TGTGCCAGCAGCCCCGGGGTTAACACAGATACGCAGTATTTT,TRBV12-3/TRBV12-4,many,NA,14,TRBJ2-3
CASSFSSGRALGDAQYF,TGTGCCAGCAGTTTTAGTAGCGGGAGGGCCCTCGGAGATGCGCAGTATTTT,TRBV27,NA,TRBD2,17,TRBJ2-3
CSARLAGGREQFF,TGCAGTGCTAGGCTAGCGGGAGGGCGAGAGCAGTTCTTC,TRBV20-1,many,TRBD2,13,TRBJ2-1
CASSDTGGHEQYF,TGTGCCAGCAGTGACACAGGGGGCCACGAGCAGTACTTC,TRBV2,NA,TRBD1,13,TRBJ2-7
CASSELWSSYGYTF,TGTGCCAGCAGTGAACTCTGGTCCTCATATGGCTACACCTTC,TRBV6-1,NA,NA,14,TRBJ1-2